These T cell receptor beta chains were read from a single sample in a study of shared clonotypes between healthy human individuals. TCRdb's copy holds only in-frame clones and misses some; the assay was immunoSEQ multiplex PCR. The sample yields 2 million to 2.5 million clones, approximately 90% seen once. The sequencing input was naive CD4+ T cells from PBMCs. These receptor sequences come from a man aged 18-30 years in good health. Some clones in this sample may be carry-over from other donors' samples. Each CDR3 is given with its conserved first and last residue. D genes are given only for firm matches. Clone size is shown for a subset of rows, as once, few, many or a class of expanded clone.

clone_size j_call d_call v_call cdr3_aa cdr3_nt
- TRBJ1-1 - TRBV28 CASSSPGGPGAFF TGTGCCAGCAGTTCCCCAGGAGGGCCGGGAGCTTTCTTT
once TRBJ1-2 - TRBV11-3 CASSLVRDNYGYTF TGTGCCAGCAGCTTAGTTCGGGACAACTATGGCTACACCTTC
- TRBJ1-2 TRBD1 TRBV28 CASSPPRDRGSDYGYTF TGTGCCAGCAGTCCTCCCCGGGACAGGGGGTCGGACTATGGCTACACCTTC
few TRBJ1-2 TRBD1 TRBV10-2 CASSATGGYGYTF TGCGCCAGCAGCGCCACAGGGGGGTATGGCTACACCTTC
- TRBJ1-3 - TRBV13 CASSHSYGGVSGNTIYF TGTGCCAGCAGCCACAGTTACGGGGGTGTCTCTGGAAACACCATATATTTT
- TRBJ1-4 - TRBV6-5 CATRQGGREKLFF TGTGCCACCCGGCAGGGAGGTCGTGAAAAACTGTTTTTT
few TRBJ1-2 - TRBV18 CASSPPVGIGYGYTF TGTGCCAGCTCACCACCGGTGGGGATCGGCTATGGCTACACCTTC
- TRBJ2-1 TRBD2 TRBV5-1 CASSRLAGVPNEQFF TGCGCCAGCAGCAGACTAGCGGGAGTCCCCAATGAGCAGTTCTTC
- TRBJ2-7 TRBD1 TRBV5-8 CASSSRGQGFYEQYF TGTGCCAGCAGCTCCCGGGGACAGGGATTCTACGAGCAGTACTTC
- TRBJ2-7 - TRBV5-1 CASSLMSQTYEQYF TGCGCCAGCAGCTTGATGTCACAGACCTACGAGCAGTACTTC
- TRBJ2-5 TRBD1 TRBV6-5 CASSHRGMETQYF TGTGCCAGCAGTCACAGGGGGATGGAGACCCAGTACTTC
- TRBJ1-1 - TRBV6-1 CASSENGRWAAFF TGTGCCAGCAGTGAAAACGGAAGGTGGGCAGCTTTCTTT
- TRBJ1-2 TRBD1 TRBV28 CASTATGQNYGYTF TGTGCCAGCACCGCCACGGGACAGAACTATGGCTACACCTTC
once TRBJ2-7 - TRBV28 CASSTPVDEQYF TGTGCCAGCAGTACTCCCGTGGACGAGCAGTACTTC
once TRBJ2-1 - TRBV28 CASVDSSYNEQFF TGTGCCAGCGTGGATAGTTCCTACAATGAGCAGTTCTTC
- TRBJ2-3 TRBD2 TRBV27 CASSAAPGRDASPDTQYF TGTGCCAGCAGTGCGGCGCCAGGGAGGGATGCGTCGCCAGATACGCAGTATTTT
- TRBJ1-4 - TRBV28 CASSDFGVRNEKLFF TGTGCCAGCAGTGATTTCGGGGTTCGTAATGAAAAACTGTTTTTT
- TRBJ2-5 - TRBV6-5 CASSYNRHYQETQYF TGTGCCAGCAGTTACAACAGGCATTACCAAGAGACCCAGTACTTC